The 5 T cell receptor beta chains below were found in one sample sequenced in a study of T cells in Graves' hyperthyroidism and ophthalmopathy. Using RNA transcripts as the source, TCR beta CDR3 regions were amplified. The HTBI primer set was used in a first-round RT-PCR of the TCR CDR3. TCRdb reprocessed the multiplex PCR reads via MiXCR and lists one record per CDR3 protein. The table lists roughly 630,000 distinct CDR3 sequences, 15% to 18% of them singletons. The sample comprised blood. These receptors all come from a woman aged 25-40 years with Graves' hyperthyroidism.

This clonotype showed up many times. The chain is built from TRBV7-2 and TRBJ1-2, with TRBD1 identical over 10 bases. Germline assignment: CDR1 SGHTA and CDR2 FQGNSA. The CDR3 spans 14 residues. J lost 8 bases, V lost 5 bases, and 8 bases had no gene match. The CDR3 DNA reads TGTGCCAGCAGCGACCGGGACAGGGGCAGGGGCTACACCTTC. The encoded protein is CASSDRDRGRGYTF.

The rearrangement links TRBV4-3 to TRBJ2-6; no clear D. The CDR3 contains 17 residues. The V end lost 0 bases, the J end lost 4 bases, and 13 bases lay between the germline ends. Germline CDR1 reads LGHNA; CDR2 reads YSLEER. The CDR3 reads CASSQDSLGIGANVLTF. CDR3 bases: TGCGCCAGCAGCCAAGATTCCTTGGGGATCGGGGCCAACGTCCTGACTTTC.

Concerning this clonotype: Possible read error: a much larger clone is one base away. The chain employs TRBV7-3 and TRBJ2-1; the D gene is possibly TRBD2 (6 bases). Germline values: CDR1 SGHTA, CDR2 FQGTGA. The V and J ends lost 0 bases and 5 bases respectively, with 11 bases between them. CDR3 length equals 15 residues. CDR3: CASSLTLAPHNEQFF. Here the CDR3 DNA reads TGTGCCAGCAGCTTAACGCTAGCGCCTCACAATGAGCAGTTCTTC.

There are a few counts of this clonotype. The chain couples TRBV5-1 to TRBJ2-1; TRBD2 agrees at 13 bases. The trim removed 4 bases at V and 1 base at J, leaving 5 bases unmatched. The germline V gene encodes CDR1 SGHRS and CDR2 YFSETQ. The CDR3 has 17 amino acids. The CDR3 nucleotides read TGCGCCAGCAGCCCGTTGGGACTAGCGGGATCCTACAATGAGCAGTTCTTC. Translating gives CASSPLGLAGSYNEQFF.

This clonotype was recorded at least ten times. The genes are TRBV27 and TRBJ1-1; 8 nucleotides align to TRBD1. The CDR3 is 16 amino acids. Germline CDR1 is MNHEY and CDR2 is SMNVEV (reference sequence). V lost 5 bases to trimming and J lost 3 bases; unmatched junction nucleotides: 11. As DNA, the CDR3 is TGTGCCAGCAGTGGACAGGGATCCACCCTTGACACTGAAGCTTTCTTT. Translated: CASSGQGSTLDTEAFF.